The 10 T cell receptor beta chains below come from one sample, sequenced in a study of CD8+ T cells in alopecia areata. Following extraction, RNA underwent reverse transcription to cDNA, which served as the sequencing template. Assay: immunoSEQ multiplex PCR; the TCRdb copy retains only in-frame clones and omits some. The sample contains roughly 200,000 clones, roughly 56% of which appear only once. The sequenced material came from CD8+ T cells sorted from blood. All receptors derive from a human donor in good health.

J is TRBJ1-1 and V is TRBV25-1; D call uncertain. V lost 7 bases and J lost 5, with 8 bases in between. This CDR3 is 11 amino acids long. From germline, CDR1 is MGHDK and CDR2 SYGVNS. CDR3 bases: TGTGCCAGCACGACGGTAACTGAAGCTTTCTTT. It specifies CASTTVTEAFF.

J is TRBJ2-7 and V is TRBV7-8, with D perhaps TRBD1 (7 bases). This CDR3 has 14 residues. Trimming cost V 5 bases and J 0 bases, with 11 bases left between them. The germline V gene has CDR1 SGHVS and CDR2 FQNEAQ. The CDR3 DNA reads as TGTGCCAGCAGCCCGCGGGACAGCTCCTACGAGCAGTACTTC. Translated: CASSPRDSSYEQYF.

V usage is TRBV9 and J usage is TRBJ2-1; TRBD1 matches at 8 bases. The CDR3 is 12 amino acids. Losses at the gene ends were 5 bases for V and 9 bases for J; bases not matched to a gene: 4. In germline, CDR1 is SGDLS, CDR2 YYNGEE. CDR3 in amino acids: CASRGQGPEQFF. CDR3 sequence (DNA): TGTGCCAGCAGAGGACAGGGTCCTGAGCAGTTCTTC. Supplemented by reference TRBV9 and TRBJ2-1, the full variable domain reads DSGVTQTPKHLITATGQRVTLRCSPRSGDLSVYWYQQSLDQGLQFLIQYYNGEERAKGNILERFSAQQFPDLHSELNLSSLELGDSALYFCASRGQGPEQFFGPGTRLTVL.

This chain connects TRBV2 to TRBJ2-3, with 10 bases matching TRBD2. V lost 9 bases to trimming and J lost 9 bases; unmatched junction nucleotides: 6. There are 12 residues in the CDR3. Germline V lookup: CDR1 SNHLY, CDR2 FYNNEI. This CDR3 reads CASTSGAETQYF. The CDR3 DNA reads TGTGCCAGTACTAGCGGGGCCGAGACGCAGTATTTT.

The chain is built from TRBV6-5 and TRBJ2-3; TRBD1 is a possible D gene (5 bases). V dropped 5 bases and J dropped 0 bases, with 12 bases sitting between them. This CDR3 contains 15 residues. CDR1 and CDR2 from the germline V gene are MNHEY and SVGAGI. Written as DNA, the CDR3 is TGTGCCAGCAGTGCAGACAGACTTAGCACAGATACGCAGTATTTT. Its translation is CASSADRLSTDTQYF.

This clone was picked up one time. V is TRBV7-8 and J is TRBJ2-3; the D is unclear. V was pared by 5 bases and J by 4 bases, with 13 bases between. The CDR3 consists of 14 residues. The germline gives CDR1 SGHVS, CDR2 FQNEAQ. The CDR3 region has the DNA TGTGCCAGCAGCAAAAAGGTTTCAGCAGATACGCAGTATTTT. Translated, it gives CASSKKVSADTQYF.

The genes are TRBV11-2 and TRBJ2-1, with TRBD2 matching over 12 bases. The CDR3 is 15 residues long. J gave up 9 bases and V 5 bases, and 8 bases lay outside the gene matches. Germline values: CDR1 SGHAT, CDR2 FQNNGV. CDR3 amino acids: CASSPTSGGRIEQFF. The CDR3 DNA is TGTGCCAGCAGCCCTACTAGCGGGGGGAGGATTGAGCAGTTCTTC.

This clone appeared a few times. This chain uses TRBV27 with TRBJ2-2; tentatively, D is TRBD2 (6 bases). The CDR3 is 14 amino acids. CDR1 and CDR2 (germline): MNHEY, SMNVEV (reference sequence). Between the trimmed V and J ends, which lost 5 bases and 4 bases, there was a span of 11 bases. CDR3 protein: CASSQGLLTGELFF. DNA of the CDR3: TGTGCCAGCAGTCAGGGACTCCTCACCGGGGAGCTGTTTTTT.

The V and J genes are TRBV29-1 and TRBJ1-2, with 7 positions matching TRBD1. Germline values: CDR1 SQVTM, CDR2 ANQGSEA. The junction had 7 bases not matched to a gene; V was cut back by 4 bases and J by 8 bases. The CDR3 covers 12 residues. The CDR3 region has the DNA TGCAGCGTTGTTGAGGGGGCACGAGGCTACACCTTC. Amino acid sequence: CSVVEGARGYTF.

The chain is built from TRBV7-7 and TRBJ2-5, with D unclear. Trimming removed 5 bases from V and 5 bases from J, with 18 bases in between. The CDR3 is made up of 15 amino acids. From germline, CDR1 is SSHAT and CDR2 FNYEAQ (reference sequence). CDR3 nucleotide sequence: TGTGCCAGCAGCCGGCGCCCGGGCGACTTGGAGACCCAGTACTTC. It yields the protein CASSRRPGDLETQYF.